The entry below describes one T cell receptor beta chain. The germline V gene encodes CDR1 KGHSH and CDR2 LQKENI. This CDR3 is 19 amino acids long. Trimming took off 6 bases at V and 5 bases at J, with 29 bases between the two ends. Per the study methods: Reference gene primers were amplified, and this amplification served to estimate nucleated cell counts. TCRdb's copy holds only in-frame clones and misses some; the assay was immunoSEQ multiplex PCR. D and trimming were read from the DNA, whereas the V and J calls and clone size are those reported in that table. The data show some 200,000 clones, with around 86% seen just once and about 4.8% held by the top ten. Seattle participants joined during active infection and were tracked over time. These data belong to a study of blood T cell repertoires in COVID-19. About the study: Sites in the United States, Italy and Spain provided acute and convalescent COVID-19 samples. Sources were T cells, B-cell-depleted T cells, or PBMCs; the material itself was cDNA or gDNA.

This chain uses TRBV18 with TRBJ2-1; weak D call: TRBD2 (6 bases). The origin of this receptor is a woman aged 65 to 85 with COVID-19, enrolled during active disease. The sequencing input was peripheral blood. CDR3 amino acids: CASSSRDLSDGRAHNEQFF. DNA for the CDR3: TGTGCCAGCTCGTCGCGGGACCTTAGCGATGGGCGGGCTCACAATGAGCAGTTCTTC.